The 23 T cell receptor beta chains below were found in one sample sequenced in a study of blood T cell repertoires in COVID-19. Libraries were prepared by immunoSEQ multiplex PCR; TCRdb keeps only in-frame clonotypes and omits some of them. Of around 200,000 clones listed, approximately 86% were seen once; the top ten hold over 0.95%. Sequenced sample: peripheral blood. Receptors were obtained from a woman between 25 and 40 years old with COVID-19, enrolled during active disease.

DNA for the CDR3: TGCGCCAGCGGCCGCTCCGGGACTAGCGACAAAGAGACCCAGTACTTC. Translated: CASGRSGTSDKETQYF. The chain uses TRBV5-1 and TRBJ2-5, with 10 nucleotides matching TRBD2. This CDR3 has 16 residues. With 7 bases clipped from V and 3 bases from J, the junction kept 12 bases outside the gene matches. In germline, CDR1 is SGHRS, CDR2 YFSETQ.

The genes are TRBV2 and TRBJ1-2; D might be TRBD1 (5 bases). Per germline, CDR1 SNHLY and CDR2 FYNNEI. V lost 2 bases and J 5 bases, leaving 12 bases between the germline ends. The CDR3 sequence is 14 residues long. CDR3 DNA sequence: TGTGCCAGCAGTGAACAGGGAGGCCAGTATGGCTACACCTTC. It yields the protein CASSEQGGQYGYTF.

The J gene is TRBJ1-2, the V gene TRBV7-9, with D perhaps TRBD1 (6 bases). The length of the CDR3 is 12 residues. Germline V gives CDR1 SEHNR, CDR2 FQNEAQ (reference sequence). The V and J ends lost 5 bases and 5 bases respectively, with 9 bases between them. CDR3 sequence: CASSADSYGYTF. CDR3 coding DNA: TGTGCCAGCAGCGCGGACAGTTATGGCTACACCTTC. Together with reference TRBV7-9 and TRBJ1-2, the CDR3 gives the full variable domain: DTGVSQNPRHKITKRGQNVTFRCDPISEHNRLYWYRQTLGQGPEFLTYFQNEAQLEKSRLLSDRFSAERPKGSFSTLEIQRTEQGDSAMYLCASSADSYGYTFGSGTRLTVV.

This clone was picked up a small number of times. CDR3 nucleotides: TGTGCCAGCAGCGGACAGGGGCTTGGGCAGCCCCAGCATTTT. This encodes CASSGQGLGQPQHF. The chain has TRBV27 and TRBJ1-5; 9 positions match TRBD1. With V trimmed by 6 bases and J by 7 bases, 7 bases remained unmatched. CDR1 and CDR2 from the germline V gene are MNHEY and SMNVEV (reference sequence). This CDR3 contains 14 residues.

The chain employs TRBV5-5 and TRBJ2-1; 13 nucleotides match TRBD2. V lost 8 bases, J lost 7 bases, and 9 bases stayed unmatched. This CDR3 region has 15 residues. Per germline, CDR1 SGHKS and CDR2 YYEKEE (reference sequence). The CDR3 DNA is TGTGCCAGTAGGACTAGCGGGGGTGGCCTAAATGAGCAGTTCTTC. This sequence encodes CASRTSGGGLNEQFF.

The chain combines TRBV7-2 with TRBJ2-7; the match to TRBD1 covers 7 bases. V dropped 8 bases and J dropped 7; count of bases not matched to a gene: 5. The germline gives CDR1 SGHTA, CDR2 FQGNSA. CDR3 size: 11 residues. The CDR3 DNA reads as TGTGCCAGCTCGACAGGGCGGGAGCAGTACTTC. Its translation is CASSTGREQYF.

The chain uses TRBV2 and TRBJ1-3; D not certain. The germline V gene encodes CDR1 SNHLY and CDR2 FYNNEI. This CDR3 is 13 amino acids long. The V gene lost 5 bases and the J gene lost 7 bases, with 12 bases spanning the gap. CDR3 in amino acids: CASSPQVVNTIYF. The DNA for the CDR3 is TGTGCCAGCAGTCCCCAGGTTGTGAACACCATATATTTT.

The V call is TRBV5-6, the J call TRBJ1-4, with 10 bases matching TRBD1. CDR3 length: 13 amino acids. The V and J ends lost 4 bases and 8 bases, in that order; junction bases with no gene match: 2. Germline values: CDR1 SGHDT, CDR2 YYEEEE. In DNA, the CDR3 is TGTGCCAGCAGCCGGGGACAGGGGGAAAAACTGTTTTTT. Amino acid sequence: CASSRGQGEKLFF.

V gene TRBV3-1 (or the pseudogene TRBV3-2) combines with J gene TRBJ1-1; no firm D call. The CDR3 covers 13 residues. Germline V lookup: CDR1 LGHDT, CDR2 YNNKEL (reference sequence). Trimming took 3 bases from V and 2 from J, leaving 7 bases between them. CDR3 coding DNA: TGTGCCAGCAGCCAGGCACTAAACACTGAAGCTTTCTTT. This gives the protein CASSQALNTEAFF.

The chain joins TRBV4-1 to TRBJ2-3; TRBD2 agrees at 11 bases. Losses at the gene ends were 1 base for V and 6 bases for J; bases not matched to a gene: 6. Germline V lookup: CDR1 MGHRA, CDR2 YSYEKL. CDR3 length equals 16 residues. The CDR3 loop reads CASSQALAGGSDTQYF. The CDR3 nucleotides read TGCGCCAGCAGCCAAGCCCTAGCGGGAGGTTCGGATACGCAGTATTTT.

V and J are TRBV7-9 and TRBJ2-3, with 7 nucleotides matching TRBD2. This CDR3 is 16 amino acids long. V lost 11 bases, J lost 2 bases, and 16 bases stayed unmatched. Germline assignment: CDR1 SEHNR and CDR2 FQNEAQ (reference sequence). The CDR3 DNA is TGTGCCGGCGGCGGGCCGGAGGGACTAATCACAGATACGCAGTATTTT. Encoded protein: CAGGGPEGLITDTQYF.

This chain uses TRBV15 with TRBJ2-5; maybe TRBD2 (6 bases). The V gene's germline CDR1 is LNHNV and CDR2 YYDKDF (reference sequence). V lost 9 bases and J 2 bases, leaving 19 bases between the germline ends. The length of the CDR3 is 15 residues. The CDR3 DNA follows: TGTGCCACGAGCCGACGACGCGCGGGGCAAGAGACCCAGTACTTC. It is translated as CATSRRRAGQETQYF.

The genes are TRBV5-1 and TRBJ2-1; TRBD1 matches 9 bases. Germline V gene lookup returns CDR1 SGHRS and CDR2 YFSETQ. Trimming cost V 0 bases and J 5 bases; bases outside gene matches: 6. This CDR3 spans 16 amino acids. The CDR3 reads CASSLELGQGHNEQFF. DNA for the CDR3: TGCGCCAGCAGCTTGGAATTGGGACAGGGACACAATGAGCAGTTCTTC.

This clone has just a few counts. This chain uses TRBV6-4 with TRBJ2-7; no reliable D call. CDR3 length: 14 residues. The V and J ends lost 6 bases and 4 bases respectively, with 16 bases between them. CDR1 is MRHNA and CDR2 is SNTAGT in the germline V gene. In nucleotides, the CDR3 is TGTGCCAGCAGCGTAGAGGTTGGCCCGTACGAGCAGTACTTC. Translated: CASSVEVGPYEQYF.

J is TRBJ1-2 and V is TRBV30, with D possibly matching TRBD1 (5 bases). V was pared by 4 bases and J by 4 bases, with 10 bases between. The germline V gene encodes CDR1 GTSNPN and CDR2 SVGIG (reference sequence). This CDR3 comprises 12 residues. CDR3 nucleotides: TGTGCCTGGAAGGAGGGGATCTATGGCTACACCTTC. It encodes CAWKEGIYGYTF.

The J gene is TRBJ1-3, the V gene TRBV9; tentatively, D is TRBD1 (6 bases). V was pared by 4 bases and J by 0 bases, with 11 bases between. Germline values: CDR1 SGDLS, CDR2 YYNGEE. The CDR3 covers 15 residues. The CDR3 DNA reads TGTGCCAGCAGCCCAAGGACAGCCTCTGGAAACACCATATATTTT. It specifies CASSPRTASGNTIYF. The whole variable domain, filled in from reference TRBV9 and TRBJ1-3, reads DSGVTQTPKHLITATGQRVTLRCSPRSGDLSVYWYQQSLDQGLQFLIQYYNGEERAKGNILERFSAQQFPDLHSELNLSSLELGDSALYFCASSPRTASGNTIYFGEGSWLTVV.

The chain joins TRBV25-1 to TRBJ1-1, with a tentative D call TRBD1 (6 bases). CDR1 is MGHDK and CDR2 is SYGVNS in the germline V gene. The CDR3 runs 13 residues. Trimming left V 4 bases short and J 3 bases short, with 9 bases between. CDR3: CASSVQGYTEAFF. The CDR3 DNA reads TGTGCCAGCAGTGTACAGGGATACACTGAAGCTTTCTTT.

This clone turned up a few times. V gene TRBV5-5 combines with J gene TRBJ1-2, with 8 bases aligning to TRBD1. Trimming removed 4 bases from V and 8 bases from J; junction bases left unmatched: 7. CDR1 is SGHKS, CDR2 YYEKEE, per germline (reference sequence). The length of the CDR3 is 13 residues. CDR3 residues: CASSLGQGRGYTF. The CDR3 region has the DNA TGTGCCAGCAGCCTTGGACAGGGAAGGGGCTACACCTTC.

J is TRBJ1-1 and V is TRBV27, with D unclear. The CDR3 loop spans 14 amino acids. The V and J ends lost 5 bases and 6 bases respectively, with 16 bases between them. In germline, CDR1 is MNHEY, CDR2 SMNVEV (reference sequence). The CDR3 DNA reads as TGTGCCAGCAGTATTCTTGGGCCTACCGCTGAAGCTTTCTTT. This codes for CASSILGPTAEAFF.

The chain carries TRBV6-5 and TRBJ1-5, with D possibly matching TRBD1 (6 bases). CDR3 length: 16 amino acids. Trimming cost V 1 base and J 0 bases, with 10 bases left between them. Germline values: CDR1 MNHEY, CDR2 SVGAGI. This CDR3 reads CASSYWTENSNQPQHF. The CDR3 DNA sequence: TGTGCCAGCAGTTACTGGACAGAAAATAGCAATCAGCCCCAGCATTTT.

The V and J genes are TRBV3-1 (or the pseudogene TRBV3-2) and TRBJ2-2; 9 bases align to TRBD2. The CDR3 runs 16 residues. CDR1 and CDR2 (germline): LGHDT, YNNKEL (reference sequence). With V trimmed by 1 base and J by 4 bases, 4 bases remained unmatched. CDR3: CASSQVAGGSTGELFF. In nucleotides, the CDR3 is TGTGCCAGCAGCCAAGTTGCGGGGGGGTCCACCGGGGAGCTGTTTTTT.

The genes are TRBV5-4 and TRBJ2-7; 8 bases map to TRBD1. The J segment lost 2 bases and the V segment lost 6 bases, leaving 7 bases of the junction unmatched. Per the germline V gene, CDR1 is SGHNT and CDR2 is YYREEE (reference sequence). The CDR3 contains 14 residues. CDR3 loop: CASTWDRSTYEQYF. The CDR3 DNA is TGTGCCAGCACCTGGGACAGGTCCACCTACGAGCAGTACTTC. The entire variable domain, with the rest obtained from reference TRBV5-4 and TRBJ2-7, is as follows: ETGVTQSPTHLIKTRGQQVTLRCSSQSGHNTVSWYQQALGQGPQFIFQYYREEENGRGNFPPRFSGLQFPNYSSELNVNALELDDSALYLCASTWDRSTYEQYFGPGTRLTVT.

This clone came up many times. This chain uses TRBV30 with TRBJ1-3; no firm D call. The germline gives CDR1 GTSNPN, CDR2 SVGIG (reference sequence). V was shortened by 2 bases and J by 11 bases, with 13 bases between the two germline ends. The length of the CDR3 is 12 residues. CDR3 sequence (DNA): TGTGCCTGGAGTAACACGGGGAACGCCATATATTTT. It codes for CAWSNTGNAIYF. Based on the CDR3 plus reference TRBV30 and TRBJ1-3, the full variable domain is SQTIHQWPATLVQPVGSPLSLECTVEGTSNPNLYWYRQAAGRGLQLLFYSVGIGQISSEVPQNLSASRPQDRQFILSSKKLLLSDSGFYLCAWSNTGNAIYFGEGSWLTVV.